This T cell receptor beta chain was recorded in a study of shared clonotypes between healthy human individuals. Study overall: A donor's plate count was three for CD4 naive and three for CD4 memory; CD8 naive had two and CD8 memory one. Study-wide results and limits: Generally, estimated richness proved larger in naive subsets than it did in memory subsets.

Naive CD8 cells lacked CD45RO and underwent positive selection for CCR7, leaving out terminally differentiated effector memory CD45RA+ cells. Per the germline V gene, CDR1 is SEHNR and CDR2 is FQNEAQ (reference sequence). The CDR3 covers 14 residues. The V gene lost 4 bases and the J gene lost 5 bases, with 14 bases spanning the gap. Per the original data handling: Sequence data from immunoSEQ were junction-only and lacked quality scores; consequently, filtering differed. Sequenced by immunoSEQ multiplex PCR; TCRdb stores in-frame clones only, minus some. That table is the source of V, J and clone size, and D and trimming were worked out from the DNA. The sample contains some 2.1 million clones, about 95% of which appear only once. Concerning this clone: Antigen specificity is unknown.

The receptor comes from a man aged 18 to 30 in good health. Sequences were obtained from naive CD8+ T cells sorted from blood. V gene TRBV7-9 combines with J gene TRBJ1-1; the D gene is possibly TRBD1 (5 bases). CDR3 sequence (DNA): TGTGCCAGCAGCTCCGACAGTTCACGAACTGAAGCTTTCTTT. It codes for CASSSDSSRTEAFF.